Presented here are 8 T cell receptor beta chains from one specimen sequenced in a study of control samples from healthy donors and cancer patients. Sequencing used immunoSEQ multiplex PCR; TCRdb keeps in-frame clones, though not all of them. The table includes roughly 150,000 clones, 85% to 90% detected once. Sequences were obtained from blood. Every receptor here comes from a man younger than 35 in good health.

The genes are TRBV29-1 and TRBJ2-5; TRBD2 might be the D (6 bases). Trimming shortened V by 4 bases and J by 0 bases, and 12 bases separated the two germline ends. Germline V lookup: CDR1 SQVTM, CDR2 ANQGSEA. The length of the CDR3 is 14 residues. Here the CDR3 reads CSVVAEGNQETQYF. CDR3 in DNA: TGCAGCGTTGTGGCGGAGGGGAACCAAGAGACCCAGTACTTC.

The rearrangement links TRBV10-2 to TRBJ2-3, with 7 bases that match TRBD2. V was pared by 3 bases and J by 2 bases, with 5 bases of the junction left unmatched. CDR1 WSHSY and CDR2 SAAADI come from the germline V gene. The length of the CDR3 is 15 residues. For the CDR3, the DNA is TGCGCCAGCAGTGATGCTAGCGGACCCACAGATACGCAGTATTTT. Translating gives CASSDASGPTDTQYF.

DNA of the CDR3: TGTGCCAGCTCCCCCGACAGGGACCAAGAGACCCAGTACTTC. This encodes CASSPDRDQETQYF. The V call is TRBV18, the J call TRBJ2-5; 7 bases line up with TRBD1. V trimming: 6 bases; J trimming: 0 bases; junction bases outside the gene matches: 4. CDR3 size: 14 residues. The V gene's germline CDR1 is KGHSH and CDR2 LQKENI.

The CDR3 protein is CASSRGGTGLQPQHF. CDR3 coding DNA: TGTGCCAGCAGTCGAGGGGGGACCGGTCTTCAGCCCCAGCATTTT. The rearrangement joins TRBV6-6 to TRBJ1-5; tentatively, D is TRBD1 (6 bases). Trimming shortened V by 5 bases and J by 6 bases, and 17 bases separated the two germline ends. The CDR3 is made up of 15 amino acids. From germline, CDR1 is MNHNY and CDR2 SVGAGI (reference sequence).

The J gene is TRBJ2-3, the V gene TRBV2; D remains ambiguous. V lost 4 bases and J 3 bases, leaving 17 bases between the germline ends. The germline V gene encodes CDR1 SNHLY and CDR2 FYNNEI. The CDR3 covers 16 residues. The CDR3 is CASSVEARINTDTQYF. CDR3 sequence (DNA): TGTGCCAGCAGTGTGGAAGCACGAATAAATACAGATACGCAGTATTTT. The whole variable domain, filled in from reference TRBV2 and TRBJ2-3, reads EPEVTQTPSHQVTQMGQEVILRCVPISNHLYFYWYRQILGQKVEFLVSFYNNEISEKSEIFDDQFSVERPDGSNFTLKIRSTKLEDSAMYFCASSVEARINTDTQYFGPGTRLTVL.

V and J are TRBV10-3 and TRBJ2-7, with TRBD2 matching 10 bases. V dropped 3 bases and J dropped 7; count of bases not matched to a gene: 12. Looked up from germline, CDR1 is ENHRY and CDR2 is SYGVKD. The CDR3 runs to 16 residues. CDR3 nucleotides: TGTGCCATCAGTGAAACCTTAGCGGGGGGCCCCGGGGAGCAGTACTTC. It specifies CAISETLAGGPGEQYF.

This chain joins TRBV27 and TRBJ1-5; 10 bases are a match to TRBD1. This CDR3 is 14 amino acids long. Trimming at V came to 6 bases and at J to 6 bases, leaving 5 bases not matched to a gene. Germline V gene data show CDR1 as MNHEY and CDR2 as SMNVEV (reference sequence). CDR3 sequence (DNA): TGTGCCAGCAGACCGACAGGGGGCCGTCAGCCCCAGCATTTT. Protein: CASRPTGGRQPQHF.

V usage is TRBV5-8 and J usage is TRBJ1-1; D perhaps matches TRBD1 (5 bases). Germline V CDR1 and CDR2: SGHTS, YDEGEE. Between the trimmed V and J ends, which lost 0 bases and 2 bases, there was a span of 14 bases. This CDR3 has 16 residues. The CDR3 DNA sequence: TGTGCCAGCAGCTTGGCGGGGGTGAGGACTAACACTGAAGCTTTCTTT. It translates to CASSLAGVRTNTEAFF. Complete variable domain (other parts from reference TRBV5-8 and TRBJ1-1): EAGVTQSPTHLIKTRGQQATLRCSPISGHTSVYWYQQALGLGLQFLLWYDEGEERNRGNFPPRFSGRQFPNYSSELNVNALELEDSALYLCASSLAGVRTNTEAFFGQGTRLTVV.